This T cell receptor (beta chain) was sequenced for a study of shared clonotypes between healthy human individuals. CDR1 and CDR2 (germline): MNHEY, SMNVEV (reference sequence). This CDR3 spans 16 amino acids. With 0 bases clipped from V and 4 bases from J, the junction kept 7 bases outside the gene matches. Each of the donors was a healthy adult who was HIV-negative and had not had a recent acute infection or vaccination. The method was immunoSEQ multiplex PCR; TCRdb's version includes in-frame clones alone and lacks a portion of them. The sample yields roughly 2.4 million clones, approximately 96% seen once.

Input material: naive CD4+ T cells sorted from blood. Subset specified: CD45RA+ positively selected. The origin of this receptor is a man aged 18 to 29 in good health. The V call is TRBV27, the J call TRBJ2-3; 7 bases are shared with TRBD1. Here the CDR3 DNA reads TGTGCCAGCAGTTTATCGAGACAGGGAAGCGCAGATACGCAGTATTTT. Translating it yields CASSLSRQGSADTQYF.